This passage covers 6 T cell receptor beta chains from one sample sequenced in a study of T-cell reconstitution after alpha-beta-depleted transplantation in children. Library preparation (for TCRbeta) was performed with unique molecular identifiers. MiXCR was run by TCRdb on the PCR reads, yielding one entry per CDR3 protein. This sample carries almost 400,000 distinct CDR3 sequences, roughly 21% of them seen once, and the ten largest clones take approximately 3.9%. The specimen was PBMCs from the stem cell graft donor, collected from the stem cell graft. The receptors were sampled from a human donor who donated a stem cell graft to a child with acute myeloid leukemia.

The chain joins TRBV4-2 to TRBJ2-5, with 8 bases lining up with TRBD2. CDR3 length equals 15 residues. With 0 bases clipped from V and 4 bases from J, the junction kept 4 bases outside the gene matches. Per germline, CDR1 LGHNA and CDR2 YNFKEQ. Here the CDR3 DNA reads TGTGCCAGCAGCCAAGAAATAGCGGGGCGAGAGACCCAGTACTTC. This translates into CASSQEIAGRETQYF.

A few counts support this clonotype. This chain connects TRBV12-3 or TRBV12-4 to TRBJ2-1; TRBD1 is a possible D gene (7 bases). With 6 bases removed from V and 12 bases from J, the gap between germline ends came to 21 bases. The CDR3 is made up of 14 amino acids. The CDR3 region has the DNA TGTGCCAGCAGGTCGGGCGGAGGGGGCTCCGGGCAGTTCTTC. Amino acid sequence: CASRSGGGGSGQFF.

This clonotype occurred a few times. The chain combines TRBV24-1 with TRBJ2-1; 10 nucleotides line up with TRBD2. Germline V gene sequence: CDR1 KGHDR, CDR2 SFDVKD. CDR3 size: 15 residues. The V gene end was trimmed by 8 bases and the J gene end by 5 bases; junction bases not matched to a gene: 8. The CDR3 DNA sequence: TGTGCCACCAAAGGCCCTGGACTAGCGGACAATGAGCAGTTCTTC. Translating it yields CATKGPGLADNEQFF.

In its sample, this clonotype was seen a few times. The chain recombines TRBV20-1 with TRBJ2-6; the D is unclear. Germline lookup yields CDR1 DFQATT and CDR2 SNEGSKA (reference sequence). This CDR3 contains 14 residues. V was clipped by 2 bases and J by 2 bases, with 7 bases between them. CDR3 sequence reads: CSARRNAGANVLTF. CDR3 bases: TGCAGTGCTAGAAGAAACGCTGGGGCCAACGTCCTGACTTTC.

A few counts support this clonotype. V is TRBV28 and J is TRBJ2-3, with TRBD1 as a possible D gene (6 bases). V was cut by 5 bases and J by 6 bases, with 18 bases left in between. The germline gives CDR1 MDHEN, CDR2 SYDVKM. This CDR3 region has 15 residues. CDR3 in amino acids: CASSTGTSLADTQYF. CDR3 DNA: TGTGCCAGCAGTACCGGGACAAGTCTCGCCGATACGCAGTATTTT. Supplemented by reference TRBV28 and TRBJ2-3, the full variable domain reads DVKVTQSSRYLVKRTGEKVFLECVQDMDHENMFWYRQDPGLGLRLIYFSYDVKMKEKGDIPEGYSVSREKKERFSLILESASTNQTSMYLCASSTGTSLADTQYFGPGTRLTVL.

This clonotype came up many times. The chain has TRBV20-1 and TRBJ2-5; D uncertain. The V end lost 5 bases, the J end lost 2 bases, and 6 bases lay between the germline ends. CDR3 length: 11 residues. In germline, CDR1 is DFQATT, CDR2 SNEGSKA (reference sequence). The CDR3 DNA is TGCAGTGCTTCAGAACAAGAGACCCAGTACTTC. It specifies CSASEQETQYF.